This T cell receptor beta chain stems from a study of memory CD4+ T cells and cytomegalovirus serostatus. Study in general: Healthy Belgian adult donors included nine or ten CMV-positive and 24 CMV-negative people.

Single viable CD3+CD4+CD8-CD45RO+ cells were sorted as the memory CD4+ T cells. After thawing, CD4+ T cells were positively selected. General study findings and limits: 67 of 164 known CMV-associated TCRbeta sequences appeared in CD4+ memory. CMV serostatus prediction reached median AUC about 0.95, or 0.9 with US-trained model.

Germline lookup yields CDR1 KGHSH and CDR2 LQKENI. Losses at the gene ends were 4 bases for V and 6 bases for J; bases not matched to a gene: 9. The CDR3 length is 15 residues. With respect to this clone: The antigen remains undetermined.

Only in-frame clones appear in the TCRdb table, and some are missing; sequencing was by immunoSEQ multiplex PCR. The table lists 80,000 or so clones, around 80% of them singletons. The chain joins TRBV18 to TRBJ1-2; 9 bases fit TRBD1. Sequencing used memory CD4+ T cells from blood. The TCR sequence derives from an adult in good health and CMV-seropositive. This CDR3 reads CASSLQRQGENGYTF. CDR3 nucleotides: TGTGCCAGCTCACTTCAACGACAGGGGGAGAATGGCTACACCTTC.